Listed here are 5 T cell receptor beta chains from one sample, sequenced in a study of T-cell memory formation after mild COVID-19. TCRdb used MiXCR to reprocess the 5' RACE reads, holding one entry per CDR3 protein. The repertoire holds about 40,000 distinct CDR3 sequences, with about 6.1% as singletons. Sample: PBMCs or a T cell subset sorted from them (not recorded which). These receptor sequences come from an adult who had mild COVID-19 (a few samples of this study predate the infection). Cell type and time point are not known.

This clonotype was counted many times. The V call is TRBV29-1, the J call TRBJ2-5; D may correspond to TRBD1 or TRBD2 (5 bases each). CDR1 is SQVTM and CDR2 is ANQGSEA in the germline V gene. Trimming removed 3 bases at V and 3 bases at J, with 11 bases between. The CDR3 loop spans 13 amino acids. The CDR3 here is CSVDLGVKETQYF. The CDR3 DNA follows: TGCAGCGTTGATTTGGGGGTTAAAGAGACCCAGTACTTC.

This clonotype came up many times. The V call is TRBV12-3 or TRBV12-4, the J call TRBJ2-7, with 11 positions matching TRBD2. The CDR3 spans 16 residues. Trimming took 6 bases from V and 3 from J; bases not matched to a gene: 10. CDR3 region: CASSPRKLAGDYEQYF. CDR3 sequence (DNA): TGTGCCAGCAGCCCGAGGAAACTAGCGGGGGACTACGAGCAGTACTTC.

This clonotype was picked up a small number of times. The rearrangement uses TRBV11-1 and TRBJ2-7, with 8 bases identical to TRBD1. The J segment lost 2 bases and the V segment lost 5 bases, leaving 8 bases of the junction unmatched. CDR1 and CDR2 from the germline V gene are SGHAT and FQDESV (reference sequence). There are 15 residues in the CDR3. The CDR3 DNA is TGTGCCAGCAGCCGCGGGGCACAGGGGGCCTACGAGCAGTACTTC. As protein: CASSRGAQGAYEQYF.

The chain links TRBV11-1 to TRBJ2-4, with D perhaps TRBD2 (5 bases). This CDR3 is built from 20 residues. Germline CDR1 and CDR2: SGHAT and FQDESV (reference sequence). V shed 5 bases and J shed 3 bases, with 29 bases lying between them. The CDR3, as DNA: TGTGCCAGCAGCGGCTCAGTCGACTATGACGGAACCAACAACAAAAACATTCAGTACTTC. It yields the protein CASSGSVDYDGTNNKNIQYF.

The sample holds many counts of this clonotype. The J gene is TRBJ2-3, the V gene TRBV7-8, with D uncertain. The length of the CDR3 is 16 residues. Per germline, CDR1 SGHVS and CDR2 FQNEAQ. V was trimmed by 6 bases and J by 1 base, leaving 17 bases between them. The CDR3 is CASSNLRLGGTDTQYF. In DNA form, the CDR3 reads TGTGCCAGCAGTAATCTCAGATTAGGAGGCACAGATACGCAGTATTTT.